This T cell receptor beta chain was retrieved from a study of blood T cell repertoires in COVID-19 (dated by TCRdb to the early 2020s). Notes on the research overall: Samples covering the acute and convalescent phases of COVID-19 were provided by collaborators in the United States, Italy and Spain. The samples were drawn from the first 160 participants of the ongoing ImmuneRACE study and from over a thousand subjects provided by 6 global collaborators. The prospective study material was composed of cDNA or gDNA derived from T cells, B-cell-depleted T cells, or PBMCs. The dataset comprised deeply sampled blood TCRbeta repertoires from subjects exposed to, actively infected with, or recovered from COVID-19. Where available, HLA class I and class II types were taken from metadata supplied by the sample provider and were not determined by assay-based typing. The sample metadata nearly always contained a de-identified subject ID, COVID-19 status, age in years and sex. The repertoires were released in a freely available public database intended as a resource for research on the immune response to SARS-CoV-2. Results and caveats for the whole study, not just this receptor: How much clinical and demographic metadata was included differed by source and by participant, and the metadata was provided uncurated.

V and J lose 1 base and 4 bases, and a span of 17 bases separates them. The CDR1 and CDR2 encoded by the germline V gene are SGHAT and FQNNGV. The CDR3 numbers 16 residues from cysteine through phenylalanine. Here the CDR3 DNA is all that survives: 48 bases in frame from base 1. Details on this clone: The antigen it recognizes is unknown. No base-level quality is on record; no much larger clone is a single base apart.

Whole blood was collected in K2EDTA tubes by collaborating institutions according to the institutions' own protocols. For TCRbeta analysis, collaborator samples were shipped as frozen whole blood, as isolated PBMCs, or as DNA extracted from either sample type. TCRbeta CDR3 regions were amplified from genomic DNA using the immunoSEQ Assay, a bias-controlled multiplex PCR. The authors processed their data as follows. Within the assay, amplification of reference gene primers was used to estimate how many nucleated cells each sample contained. To quantify the absolute abundance of each unique TCRbeta CDR3 rearrangement, sequence reads were collapsed and filtered. For each sample, productive Simpson clonality was calculated as the square root of Simpson's diversity index over productive rearrangements. TCRdb obtained this table from immuneACCESS and retained in-frame rearrangements with V and J assigned. These tables miss some clones; where compared with another copy, unresolved V genes account for less than half of the shortfall, and the remainder is unexplained. D and trimming were read from the DNA, whereas the V and J calls and clone size are those reported in that table. The sample table records under 200,000 clones; about three quarters of these occur just once. The top ten clonotypes cover 2.5% to 3% of the sample.

The clonotype was recovered from a man in his 70s with acute or convalescent COVID-19. This chain joins TRBV11-2 to TRBJ2-7; the D gene cannot be resolved reliably. The sample comprised peripheral blood. The CDR3 protein is CASSLVVAVSSYEQYF. The DNA is as follows: TGTGCCAGCAGCTTAGTGGTTGCGGTGTCTAGTTACGAGCAGTACTTC.